This T cell receptor (beta chain) came from a study of blood T cell repertoires in COVID-19. Study summary: Donors in the United States, Italy and Spain gave samples during acute or convalescent COVID-19. PBMCs, B-cell-depleted T cells, or T cells were the source of the cDNA or gDNA that made up the material.

This clone was picked up one time. During active infection, Seattle patients enrolled and were then monitored through disease. Per the original data handling: Counts of nucleated cells, estimated from reference gene primer amplification, were obtained. Clones were sequenced by immunoSEQ multiplex PCR, and TCRdb holds only the in-frame ones, with some missing. The D gene and trimming were derived from the DNA, and the V and J assignments and clone size from that table. The table has roughly 300,000 clones, roughly 90% seen once. The material sequenced was peripheral blood. The receptor was derived from a woman in her twenties or thirties with COVID-19, enrolled during active disease.

The CDR3 region is CASRPQGGNYGYTF. The DNA for the CDR3 is TGTGCCAGCAGACCACAGGGGGGAAACTATGGCTACACCTTC. The chain recombines TRBV13 with TRBJ1-2, with TRBD1 matching over 8 bases. Trimming at V came to 6 bases and at J to 2 bases, leaving 5 bases not matched to a gene. Germline-derived CDR1 and CDR2 are PRHDT and FYEKMQ (reference sequence). CDR3 length equals 14 residues.